This T cell receptor beta chain is from a study of blood T cell repertoires in COVID-19. About the study: The United States, Italy and Spain were the sources of the acute and convalescent COVID-19 samples. Nucleic acid was either cDNA or gDNA, and it came from T cells, B-cell-depleted T cells, or PBMCs.

In the source study's methods: Nucleated cell number was recorded as an estimate derived from reference gene primer amplification. The repertoire was sequenced with immunoSEQ multiplex PCR; TCRdb's copy has only in-frame clones and lacks some. V and J calls plus clone size are reproduced from that table; the DNA served to infer D and trimming. Of around 110,000 clones listed, 82% were seen once; the top ten hold 7.9%. The germline V and J ends were trimmed by 5 bases and 4 bases, with 18 bases remaining between them. The germline CDR1 and CDR2 sequences are SNHLY and FYNNEI. This CDR3 region has 15 residues.

This chain links TRBV2 with TRBJ2-7; D might be TRBD1 (8 bases). Sequencing was performed on peripheral blood. This sequence was found in a man in his sixties or seventies with acute or convalescent COVID-19. CDR3 protein: CASSPVRGRGYEQYF. The DNA for the CDR3 is TGTGCCAGCAGTCCCGTCAGGGGGCGGGGGTACGAGCAGTACTTC.